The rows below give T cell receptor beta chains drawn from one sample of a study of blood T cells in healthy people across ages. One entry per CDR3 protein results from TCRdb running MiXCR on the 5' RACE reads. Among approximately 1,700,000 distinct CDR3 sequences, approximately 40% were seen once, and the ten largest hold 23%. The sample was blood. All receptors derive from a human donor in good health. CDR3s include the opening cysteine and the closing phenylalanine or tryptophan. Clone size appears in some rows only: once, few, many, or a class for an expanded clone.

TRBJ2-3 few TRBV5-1 CASSSGQRITDTQYF
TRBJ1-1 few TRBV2 CASSESIWGTEAFF
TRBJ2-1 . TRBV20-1 CSLQQRGGLGFEQFF
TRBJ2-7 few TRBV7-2 CASSLVIQGAHEQYF
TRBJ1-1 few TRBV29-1 CSVDTGPRTEAFF
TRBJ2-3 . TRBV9 CASSAALIFGNTDTRYF
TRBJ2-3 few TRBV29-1 CSDLRGSTDTQYF
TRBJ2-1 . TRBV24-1 CATSDLLWGNEQFF
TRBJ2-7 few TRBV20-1 CSAARGQAPREQYF
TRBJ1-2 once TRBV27 CTSSTLGQTDYGYTF
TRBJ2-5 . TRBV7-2 CASSASGGGFQETQYF
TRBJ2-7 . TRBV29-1 CSVAGRGDGQYF
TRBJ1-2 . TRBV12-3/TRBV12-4 CASRETGAVYGYTF
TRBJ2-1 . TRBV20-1 CSALSGGRWDEQFF
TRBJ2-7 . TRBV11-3 CASSSRTTGYEQYF
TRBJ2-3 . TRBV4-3 CASSQDGLAGGPQYF
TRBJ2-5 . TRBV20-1 CSAPLGSEETQYF
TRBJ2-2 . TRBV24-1 CATSGPNSGDVNTGELFF
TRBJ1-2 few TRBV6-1 CASSEARGSPNYGYTF
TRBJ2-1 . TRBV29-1 CSGRGGYTYNEQFF
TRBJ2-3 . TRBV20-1 CSASQTGTQYF
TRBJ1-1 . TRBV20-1 CSGVMNTEAFF
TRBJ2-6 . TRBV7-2 CASSLDGTSGFGANVLTF
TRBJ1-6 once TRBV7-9 CASSRGPTNSPLHF
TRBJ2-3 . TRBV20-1 CSASPNRGQGITDTQYF
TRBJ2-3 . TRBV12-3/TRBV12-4 CASRGAGNTDTEYF
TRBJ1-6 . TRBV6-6 CASSSTGMDSPLHF
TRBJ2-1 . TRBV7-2 CASSFLAGDRQFF
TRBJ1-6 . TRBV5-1 CASSDSDSPLHF
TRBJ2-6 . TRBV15 CATSRVRGENSGANVLTF
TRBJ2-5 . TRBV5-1 CASIFSGGVQETQYF
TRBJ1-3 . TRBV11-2 CASSWSGAHSGNTIYF
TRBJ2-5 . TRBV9 CASSHGEETQYF
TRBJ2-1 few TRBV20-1 CSAIYSRGGWQNEQFF
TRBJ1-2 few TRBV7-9 CASSSPAGWGYTF
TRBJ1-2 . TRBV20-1 CSARTPGYTF
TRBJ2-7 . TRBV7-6 CAIKTGTVAYEQYF
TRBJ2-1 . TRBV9 CASSVSNGREQFF
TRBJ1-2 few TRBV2 CAGRVGQGAGGYTF
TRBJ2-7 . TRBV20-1 CSARRQGAFEQYF
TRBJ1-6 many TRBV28 CASSLFRNSPLHF
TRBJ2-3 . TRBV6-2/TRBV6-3 CASSPPRGESTDTQYF
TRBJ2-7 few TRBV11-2 CASSLRARPSKNSYEQYF
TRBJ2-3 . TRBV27 CASSFGTGSTDSQYF
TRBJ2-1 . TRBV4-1 CASSQEGLAGNEQFF
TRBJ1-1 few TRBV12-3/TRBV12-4 CASSFSDMGTEAFF
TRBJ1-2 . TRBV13 CASSLVRTRDGYTF
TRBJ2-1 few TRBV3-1 CASSQDLFGGAHNEQFF
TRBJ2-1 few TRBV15 CATSRDRTNEQFF
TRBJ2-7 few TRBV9 CASSVGGESGDEQYF
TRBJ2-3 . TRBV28 CASSGDFYTQYF
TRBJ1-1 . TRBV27 CASSDDGGSGTEAFF
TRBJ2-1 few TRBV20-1 CSALDRVGYNEQFF